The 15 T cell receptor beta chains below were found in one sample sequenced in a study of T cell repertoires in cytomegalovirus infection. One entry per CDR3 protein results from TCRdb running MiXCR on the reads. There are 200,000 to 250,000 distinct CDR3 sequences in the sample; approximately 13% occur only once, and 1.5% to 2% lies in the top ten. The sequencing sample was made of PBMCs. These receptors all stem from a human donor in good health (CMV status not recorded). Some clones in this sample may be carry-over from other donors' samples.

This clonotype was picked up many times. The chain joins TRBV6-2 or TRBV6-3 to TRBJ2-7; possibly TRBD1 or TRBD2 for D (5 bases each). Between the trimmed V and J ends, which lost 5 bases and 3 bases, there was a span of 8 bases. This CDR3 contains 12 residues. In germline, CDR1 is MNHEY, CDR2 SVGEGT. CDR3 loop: CASSRDDYEQYF. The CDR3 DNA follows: TGTGCCAGCAGTAGGGACGACTACGAGCAGTACTTC.

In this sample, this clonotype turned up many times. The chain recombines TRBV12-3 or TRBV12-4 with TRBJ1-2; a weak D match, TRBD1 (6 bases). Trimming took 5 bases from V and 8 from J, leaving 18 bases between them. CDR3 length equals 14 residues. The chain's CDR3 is CASSPTQGNHGYTF. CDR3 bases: TGTGCCAGCAGTCCAACACAGGGAAATCACGGCTACACCTTC.

CDR3 DNA: TGTGCCAGCAGCCAAGTTGGATCTAGCGGGGGAACAGATACGCAGTATTTT. Its protein is CASSQVGSSGGTDTQYF. The chain links TRBV4-2 to TRBJ2-3, with 10 bases matching TRBD2. V trimming: 1 base; J trimming: 3 bases; junction bases outside the gene matches: 7. From germline, CDR1 is LGHNA and CDR2 YNFKEQ. The CDR3 totals 17 residues.

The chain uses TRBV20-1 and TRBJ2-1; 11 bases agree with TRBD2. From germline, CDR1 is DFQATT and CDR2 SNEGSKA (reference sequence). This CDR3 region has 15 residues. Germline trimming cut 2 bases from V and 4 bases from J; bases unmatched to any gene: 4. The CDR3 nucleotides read TGCAGTGCTAGAATCCCTAGCGGGGGGTACAATGAGCAGTTCTTC. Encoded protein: CSARIPSGGYNEQFF.

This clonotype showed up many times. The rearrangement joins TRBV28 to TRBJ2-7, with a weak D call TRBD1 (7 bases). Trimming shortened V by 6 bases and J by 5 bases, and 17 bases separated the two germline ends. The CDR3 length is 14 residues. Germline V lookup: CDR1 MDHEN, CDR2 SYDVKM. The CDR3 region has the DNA TGTGCCAGCAGAACCCAGGGGGGCGGGCACGAGCAGTACTTC. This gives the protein CASRTQGGGHEQYF.

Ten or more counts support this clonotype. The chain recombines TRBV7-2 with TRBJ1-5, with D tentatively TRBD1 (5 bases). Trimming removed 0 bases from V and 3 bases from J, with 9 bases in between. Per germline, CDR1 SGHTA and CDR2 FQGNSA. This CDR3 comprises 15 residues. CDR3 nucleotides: TGTGCCAGCAGCTTAGCCCGGGGCCACAATCAGCCCCAGCATTTT. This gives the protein CASSLARGHNQPQHF.

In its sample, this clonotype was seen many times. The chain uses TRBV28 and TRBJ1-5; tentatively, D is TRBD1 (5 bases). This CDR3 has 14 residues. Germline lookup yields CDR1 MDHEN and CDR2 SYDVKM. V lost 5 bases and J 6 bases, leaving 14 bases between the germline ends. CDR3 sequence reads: CASSPSGELQPQHF. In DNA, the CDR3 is TGTGCCAGCAGTCCCTCGGGGGAACTTCAGCCCCAGCATTTT.

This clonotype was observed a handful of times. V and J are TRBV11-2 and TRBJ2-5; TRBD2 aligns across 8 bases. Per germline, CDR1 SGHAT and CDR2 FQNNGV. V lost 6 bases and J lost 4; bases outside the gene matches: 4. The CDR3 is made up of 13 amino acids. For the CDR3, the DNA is TGTGCCAGCAGAAGGGCGGGGGGAGAGACCCAGTACTTC. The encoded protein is CASRRAGGETQYF.

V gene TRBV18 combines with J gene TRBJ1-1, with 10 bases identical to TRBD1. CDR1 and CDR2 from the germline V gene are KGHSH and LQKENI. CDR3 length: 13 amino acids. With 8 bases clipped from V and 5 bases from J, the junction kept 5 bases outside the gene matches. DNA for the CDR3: TGTGCCAGCCTCAGGGACAGGGGAACTGAAGCTTTCTTT. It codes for CASLRDRGTEAFF.

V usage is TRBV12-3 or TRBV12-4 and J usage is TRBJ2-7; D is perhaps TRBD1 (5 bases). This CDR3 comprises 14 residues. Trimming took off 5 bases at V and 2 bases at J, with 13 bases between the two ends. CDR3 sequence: CASSVTGIPYEQYF. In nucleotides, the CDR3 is TGTGCCAGCAGTGTTACAGGAATCCCCTACGAGCAGTACTTC.

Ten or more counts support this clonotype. In DNA, the CDR3 is TGTGCCAGCAGCCGGACAGAGGCTGAGACCCAGTACTTC. Its translation is CASSRTEAETQYF. The chain uses TRBV7-6 and TRBJ2-5; TRBD1 might be the D (6 bases). The CDR3 contains 13 residues. The V end was cut by 5 bases, the J end by 5 bases, with 12 bases between. Germline CDR1 reads SGHVS; CDR2 reads FNYEAQ.

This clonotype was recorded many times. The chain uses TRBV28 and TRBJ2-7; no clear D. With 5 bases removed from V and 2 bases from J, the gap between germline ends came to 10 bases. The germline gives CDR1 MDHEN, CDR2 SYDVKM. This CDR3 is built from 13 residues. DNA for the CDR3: TGTGCCAGCAGTCCGGGCAGACCCTACGAGCAGTACTTC. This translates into CASSPGRPYEQYF. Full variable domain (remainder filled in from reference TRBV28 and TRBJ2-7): DVKVTQSSRYLVKRTGEKVFLECVQDMDHENMFWYRQDPGLGLRLIYFSYDVKMKEKGDIPEGYSVSREKKERFSLILESASTNQTSMYLCASSPGRPYEQYFGPGTRLTVT.

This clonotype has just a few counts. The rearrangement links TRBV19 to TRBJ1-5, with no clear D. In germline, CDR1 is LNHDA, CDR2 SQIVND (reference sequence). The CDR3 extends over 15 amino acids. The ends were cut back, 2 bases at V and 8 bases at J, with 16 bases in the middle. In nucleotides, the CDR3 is TGTGCCAGTAGTATACGCAACAGACTTAAGGAGCCCCAGCATTTT. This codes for CASSIRNRLKEPQHF.

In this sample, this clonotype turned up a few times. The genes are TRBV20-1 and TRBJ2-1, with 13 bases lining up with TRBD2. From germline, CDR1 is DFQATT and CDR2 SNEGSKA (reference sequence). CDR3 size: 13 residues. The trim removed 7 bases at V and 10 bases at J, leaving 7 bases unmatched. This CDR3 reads CSVPTSGGTEQFF. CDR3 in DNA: TGCAGTGTCCCGACTAGCGGGGGGACGGAGCAGTTCTTC.

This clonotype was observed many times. The CDR3 DNA follows: TGTGCCAGCGGGCCGACTGGGGCCAACGTCCTGACTTTC. This gives the protein CASGPTGANVLTF. The chain joins TRBV19 to TRBJ2-6; D is unresolved. The CDR3 consists of 13 residues. Germline V gives CDR1 LNHDA, CDR2 SQIVND (reference sequence). The V end lost 9 bases, the J end lost 2 bases, and 8 bases lay between the germline ends.